The present T cell receptor beta chain was sequenced within a study of siplizumab effects on memory and regulatory T cells. Regarding the study as a whole: Mappable alloreactive CD4+ clones averaged 68.8% Treg-derived with siplizumab versus about 30% in controls. With siplizumab, cumulative frequency of CD4+ memory-derived alloreactive sequences dropped significantly. Tregs proliferating in siplizumab cultures lacked confirmation of their suppressive function. Unstimulated subset assignment was obtained for only a minor fraction of alloreactive clones.

The CDR3 runs to 13 residues. Deletions cut 6 bases from V and 1 base from J, with 6 bases between. CDR1 is ENHRY, CDR2 SYGVKD, per germline. As for this clone: Its specificity is not known.

Clones were sequenced by immunoSEQ multiplex PCR, and TCRdb holds only the in-frame ones, with some missing. This table has around 100,000 clones, 94% appearing once. Material: Tregs sorted from blood. The rearrangement joins TRBV10-3 to TRBJ2-2; no clear D gene. This TCR derives from a human donor in good health. DNA for the CDR3: TGTGCCATCAGGTCGGGGAACACCGGGGAGCTGTTTTTT. Protein: CAIRSGNTGELFF.